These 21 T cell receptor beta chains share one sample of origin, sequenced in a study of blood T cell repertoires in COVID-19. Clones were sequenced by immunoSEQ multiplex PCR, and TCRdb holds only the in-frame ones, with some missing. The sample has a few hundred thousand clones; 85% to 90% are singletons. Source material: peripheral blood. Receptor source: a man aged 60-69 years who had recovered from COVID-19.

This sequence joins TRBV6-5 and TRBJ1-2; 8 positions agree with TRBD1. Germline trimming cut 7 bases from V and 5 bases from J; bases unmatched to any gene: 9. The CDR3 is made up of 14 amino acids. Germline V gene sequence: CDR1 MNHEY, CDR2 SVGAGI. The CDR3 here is CASISGTGLYGYTF. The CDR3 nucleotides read TGTGCCAGCATTTCCGGGACAGGACTTTATGGCTACACCTTC.

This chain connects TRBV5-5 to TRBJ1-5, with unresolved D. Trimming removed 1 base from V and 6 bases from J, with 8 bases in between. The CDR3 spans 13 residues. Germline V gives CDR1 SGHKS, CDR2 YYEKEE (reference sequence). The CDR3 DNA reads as TGTGCCAGCAGCTTGTCTTTGTCTCAGCCCCAGCATTTT. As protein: CASSLSLSQPQHF.

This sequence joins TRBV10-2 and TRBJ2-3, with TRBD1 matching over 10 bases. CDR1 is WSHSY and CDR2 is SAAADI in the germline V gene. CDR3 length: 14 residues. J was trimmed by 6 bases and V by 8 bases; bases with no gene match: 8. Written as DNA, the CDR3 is TGCGCCAGCCGGGGACAGGGGTCTAGGGATACGCAGTATTTT. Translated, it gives CASRGQGSRDTQYF.

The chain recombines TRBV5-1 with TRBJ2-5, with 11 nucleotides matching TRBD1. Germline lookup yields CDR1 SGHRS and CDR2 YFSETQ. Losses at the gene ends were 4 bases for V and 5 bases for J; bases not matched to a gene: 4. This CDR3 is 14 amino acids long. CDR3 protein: CASSAGQGAETQYF. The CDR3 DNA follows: TGCGCCAGCAGCGCCGGACAGGGGGCCGAGACCCAGTACTTC.

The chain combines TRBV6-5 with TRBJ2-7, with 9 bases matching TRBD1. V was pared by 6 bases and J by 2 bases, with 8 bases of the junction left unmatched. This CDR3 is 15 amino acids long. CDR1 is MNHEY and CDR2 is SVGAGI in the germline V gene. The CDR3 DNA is TGTGCCAGCAGCCAGACAGGGGGTTTCGCCTACGAGCAGTACTTC. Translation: CASSQTGGFAYEQYF.

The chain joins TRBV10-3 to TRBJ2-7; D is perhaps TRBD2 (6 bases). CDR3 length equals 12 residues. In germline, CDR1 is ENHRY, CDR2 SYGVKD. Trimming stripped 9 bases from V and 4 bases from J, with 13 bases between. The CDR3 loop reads CAIGGKGYEQYF. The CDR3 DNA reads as TGTGCCATTGGGGGGAAGGGGTACGAGCAGTACTTC.

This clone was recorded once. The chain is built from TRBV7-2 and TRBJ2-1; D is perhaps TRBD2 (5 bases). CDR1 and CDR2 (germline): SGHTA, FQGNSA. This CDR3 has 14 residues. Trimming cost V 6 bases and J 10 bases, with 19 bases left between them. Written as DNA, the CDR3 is TGTGCCAGCAGTCGGAGGACCGATGACCGGGAGCAGTTCTTC. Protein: CASSRRTDDREQFF.

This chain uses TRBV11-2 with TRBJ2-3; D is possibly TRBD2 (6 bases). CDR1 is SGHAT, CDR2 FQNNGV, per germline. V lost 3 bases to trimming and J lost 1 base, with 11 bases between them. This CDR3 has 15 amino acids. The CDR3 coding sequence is TGTGCCAGCAGCTTGGGGGGAGCGCGCACAGATACGCAGTATTTT. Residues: CASSLGGARTDTQYF. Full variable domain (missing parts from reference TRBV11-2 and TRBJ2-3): EAGVAQSPRYKIIEKRQSVAFWCNPISGHATLYWYQQILGQGPKLLIQFQNNGVVDDSQLPKDRFSAERLKGVDSTLKIQPAKLEDSAVYLCASSLGGARTDTQYFGPGTRLTVL.

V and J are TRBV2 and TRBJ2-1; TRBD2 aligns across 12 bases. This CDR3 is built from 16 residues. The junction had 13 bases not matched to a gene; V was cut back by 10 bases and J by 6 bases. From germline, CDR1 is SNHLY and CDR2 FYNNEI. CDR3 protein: CAISAFLAGGPNEQFF. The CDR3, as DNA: TGTGCCATCTCCGCCTTTCTAGCGGGAGGGCCCAATGAGCAGTTCTTC.

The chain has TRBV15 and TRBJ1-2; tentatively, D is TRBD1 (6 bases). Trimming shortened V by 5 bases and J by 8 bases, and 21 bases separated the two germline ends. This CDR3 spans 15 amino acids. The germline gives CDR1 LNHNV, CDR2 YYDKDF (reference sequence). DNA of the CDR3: TGTGCCACCAGCCTCCCGGGGGGGGCCATATGGGGCTACACCTTC. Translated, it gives CATSLPGGAIWGYTF.

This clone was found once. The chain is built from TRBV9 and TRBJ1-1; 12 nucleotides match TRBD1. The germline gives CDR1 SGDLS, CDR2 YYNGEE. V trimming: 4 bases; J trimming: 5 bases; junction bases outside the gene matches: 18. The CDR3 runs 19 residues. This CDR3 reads CASSITPGTGGVRATEAFF. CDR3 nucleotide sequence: TGTGCCAGCAGCATTACCCCCGGGACAGGGGGCGTGAGAGCTACTGAAGCTTTCTTT.

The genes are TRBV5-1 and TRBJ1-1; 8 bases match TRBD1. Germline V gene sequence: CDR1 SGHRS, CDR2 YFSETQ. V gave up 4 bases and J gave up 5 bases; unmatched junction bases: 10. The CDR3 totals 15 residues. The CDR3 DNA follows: TGCGCCAGCAGCCCTGTGACAGGGGAGGAGACTGAAGCTTTCTTT. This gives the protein CASSPVTGEETEAFF.

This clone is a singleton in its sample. CDR3 bases: TGTGCCACCCGACAGACAGCTAATGAAAAACTGTTTTTT. This gives the protein CATRQTANEKLFF. The V and J genes are TRBV2 and TRBJ1-4; maybe TRBD1 (5 bases). This CDR3 has 13 amino acids. Trimming took off 10 bases at V and 3 bases at J, with 12 bases between the two ends. CDR1 and CDR2 (germline): SNHLY, FYNNEI.

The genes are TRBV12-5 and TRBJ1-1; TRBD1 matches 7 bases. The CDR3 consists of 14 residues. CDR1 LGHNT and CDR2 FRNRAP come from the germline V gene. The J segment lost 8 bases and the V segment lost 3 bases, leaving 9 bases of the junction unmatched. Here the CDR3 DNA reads TGTGCTAGTGGTTTTATGGGCAGGGGGTGGGAAGCTTTCTTT. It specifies CASGFMGRGWEAFF.

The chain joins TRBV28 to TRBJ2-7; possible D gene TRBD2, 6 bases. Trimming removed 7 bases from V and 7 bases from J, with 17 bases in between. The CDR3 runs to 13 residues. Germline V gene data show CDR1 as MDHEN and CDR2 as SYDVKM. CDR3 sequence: CASISGSLGEQYF. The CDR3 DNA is TGTGCCAGCATAAGCGGGTCGTTGGGGGAGCAGTACTTC.

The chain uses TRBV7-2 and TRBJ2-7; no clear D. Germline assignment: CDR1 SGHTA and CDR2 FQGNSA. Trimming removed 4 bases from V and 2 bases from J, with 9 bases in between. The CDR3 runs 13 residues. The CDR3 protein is CASSSLLTYEQYF. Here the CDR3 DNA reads TGTGCCAGCAGCTCACTACTAACCTACGAGCAGTACTTC.

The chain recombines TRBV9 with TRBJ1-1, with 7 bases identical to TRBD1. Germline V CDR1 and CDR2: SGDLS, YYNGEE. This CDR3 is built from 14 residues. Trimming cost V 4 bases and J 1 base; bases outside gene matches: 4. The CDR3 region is CASSIGTANTEAFF. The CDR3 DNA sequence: TGTGCCAGCAGCATAGGGACAGCGAACACTGAAGCTTTCTTT.

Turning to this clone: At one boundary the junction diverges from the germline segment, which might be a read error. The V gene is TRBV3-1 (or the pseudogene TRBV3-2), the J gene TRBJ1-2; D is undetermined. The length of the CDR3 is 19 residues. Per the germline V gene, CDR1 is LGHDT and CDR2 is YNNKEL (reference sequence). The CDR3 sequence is CASTQTLLVGSQANYGYTF. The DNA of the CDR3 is TGTGCCAGCACCCAAACCCTTCTTGTGGGCAGCCAAGCTAACTATGGCTACACCTTC.

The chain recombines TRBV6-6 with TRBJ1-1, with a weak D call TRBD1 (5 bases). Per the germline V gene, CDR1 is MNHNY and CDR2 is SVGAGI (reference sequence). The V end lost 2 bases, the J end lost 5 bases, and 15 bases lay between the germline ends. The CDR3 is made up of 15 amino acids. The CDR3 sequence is CASSYRPGQGTEAFF. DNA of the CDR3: TGTGCCAGCAGTTACCGTCCGGGCCAGGGTACTGAAGCTTTCTTT.

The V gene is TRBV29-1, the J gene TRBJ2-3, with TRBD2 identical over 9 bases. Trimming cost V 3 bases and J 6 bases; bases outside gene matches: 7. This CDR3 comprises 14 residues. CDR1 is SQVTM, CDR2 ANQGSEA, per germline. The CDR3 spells CSVEKRGVVDTQYF. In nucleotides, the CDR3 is TGCAGCGTTGAGAAGCGGGGGGTGGTCGATACGCAGTATTTT.

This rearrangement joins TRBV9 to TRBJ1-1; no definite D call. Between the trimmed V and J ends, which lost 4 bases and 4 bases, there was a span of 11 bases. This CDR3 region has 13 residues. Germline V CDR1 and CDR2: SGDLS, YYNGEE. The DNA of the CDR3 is TGTGCCAGCAGCCCAGGTCGGATCACTGAAGCTTTCTTT. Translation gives CASSPGRITEAFF.